The 25 T cell receptor beta chains reported below all come from one sample, sequenced in a study of T cell responses to AZD1222 COVID-19 vaccine. Profiled with immunoSEQ multiplex PCR; TCRdb holds only in-frame clones, not every one. The table records 75,000 to 100,000 clones, around 90% of them present only once. The sequencing used peripheral blood, collected on day 0 of AZD1222 vaccination. The receptors stem from an adult in good health.

V usage is TRBV6-5 and J usage is TRBJ2-7, with D possibly matching TRBD2 (6 bases). The germline V gene has CDR1 MNHEY and CDR2 SVGAGI. The CDR3 covers 13 residues. Trimming removed 2 bases at V and 3 bases at J, with 8 bases between. The CDR3 loop reads CASSYGTDYEQYF. In DNA form, the CDR3 reads TGTGCCAGCAGTTACGGGACTGACTACGAGCAGTACTTC.

This chain uses TRBV18 with TRBJ2-5, with 9 bases matching TRBD1. V was clipped by 2 bases and J by 5 bases; unmatched bases: 6. CDR1 and CDR2 (germline): KGHSH, LQKENI. CDR3 length: 15 amino acids. The CDR3 DNA reads TGTGCCAGCTCACCAAAGGGACAGGGCTACGAGACCCAGTACTTC. Translated: CASSPKGQGYETQYF.

The J gene is TRBJ2-7, the V gene TRBV11-1, with 11 nucleotides matching TRBD2. Germline loops: CDR1 SGHAT, CDR2 FQDESV (reference sequence). The CDR3 has 16 amino acids. The V segment lost 5 bases and the J segment 3 bases; nucleotides outside the gene matches: 9. CDR3 loop: CASSPLTSGDIYEQYF. DNA of the CDR3: TGTGCCAGCAGCCCCCTGACTAGCGGGGATATCTACGAGCAGTACTTC.

The chain uses TRBV4-3 and TRBJ2-1, with TRBD2 identical over 8 bases. With V trimmed by 3 bases and J by 0 bases, 1 base remained unmatched. The CDR3 spans 15 residues. The germline CDR1 and CDR2 sequences are LGHNA and YSLEER. In DNA form, the CDR3 reads TGCGCCAGCAGCCAGCTAGCGGGCTCCTACAATGAGCAGTTCTTC. Protein product: CASSQLAGSYNEQFF.

The gene calls are TRBV7-6 and TRBJ1-4; D possibly corresponds to TRBD1 (5 bases). Trimming took 1 base from V and 7 from J, leaving 13 bases between them. Germline V gives CDR1 SGHVS, CDR2 FNYEAQ. CDR3 length: 15 amino acids. The CDR3 loop reads CASSLVWGAGEKLFF. CDR3 DNA: TGTGCCAGCAGCTTAGTATGGGGCGCGGGTGAAAAACTGTTTTTT. Based on the CDR3 plus reference TRBV7-6 and TRBJ1-4, the full variable domain is GAGVSQSPRYKVTKRGQDVALRCDPISGHVSLYWYRQALGQGPEFLTYFNYEAQQDKSGLPNDRFSAERPEGSISTLTIQRTEQRDSAMYRCASSLVWGAGEKLFFGSGTQLSVL.

V is TRBV9 and J is TRBJ1-5, with D perhaps TRBD1 (6 bases). This CDR3 is 15 amino acids long. Germline CDR1 is SGDLS and CDR2 is YYNGEE. Trimming pared 5 bases from V and 3 bases from J, leaving 15 bases between. The CDR3 is CASSFGQGPNQPQHF. The CDR3 bases are TGTGCCAGCAGTTTCGGCCAGGGGCCCAATCAGCCCCAGCATTTT. The entire variable domain, with the rest obtained from reference TRBV9 and TRBJ1-5, is as follows: DSGVTQTPKHLITATGQRVTLRCSPRSGDLSVYWYQQSLDQGLQFLIQYYNGEERAKGNILERFSAQQFPDLHSELNLSSLELGDSALYFCASSFGQGPNQPQHFGDGTRLSIL.

The chain combines TRBV5-6 with TRBJ2-1, with 7 bases that match TRBD2. Germline CDR1 is SGHDT and CDR2 is YYEEEE. J was trimmed by 0 bases and V by 3 bases; bases with no gene match: 3. CDR3 length: 15 residues. The CDR3 protein is CASSSRGSSYNEQFF. For the CDR3, the DNA is TGTGCCAGCAGCTCGCGGGGGAGCTCCTACAATGAGCAGTTCTTC.

The CDR3 nucleotides read TGTGCCAGCCCCCTGGACAGGGTTAATGAAAAACTGTTTTTT. Protein sequence: CASPLDRVNEKLFF. J is TRBJ1-4 and V is TRBV5-8; 8 bases map to TRBD1. Germline CDR1 SGHTS, CDR2 YDEGEE. The CDR3 totals 14 residues. V shed 7 bases, J shed 4 bases, and the junction held 6 bases outside the gene matches.

This chain connects TRBV3-1 (or the pseudogene TRBV3-2) to TRBJ2-2; D is possibly TRBD1 or TRBD2 (5 bases each). Germline V lookup: CDR1 LGHDT, CDR2 YNNKEL (reference sequence). Trimming cost V 2 bases and J 3 bases, with 13 bases left between them. The CDR3 extends over 16 amino acids. The CDR3 bases are TGTGCCAGCAGCCAAAACGGGCAGGGACACACCGGGGAGCTGTTTTTT. Its translation: CASSQNGQGHTGELFF.

The J gene is TRBJ2-4, the V gene TRBV19; the match to TRBD2 covers 10 bases. V shed 6 bases, J shed 4 bases, and the junction held 3 bases outside the gene matches. The CDR3 extends over 14 amino acids. Per germline, CDR1 LNHDA and CDR2 SQIVND (reference sequence). The CDR3 DNA is TGTGCCAGTAGCCCTAGCGGGGGAAAAAACATTCAGTACTTC. The encoded protein is CASSPSGGKNIQYF. The full variable domain, rest sourced from reference TRBV19 and TRBJ2-4, is DGGITQSPKYLFRKEGQNVTLSCEQNLNHDAMYWYRQDPGQGLRLIYYSQIVNDFQKGDIAEGYSVSREKKESFPLTVTSAQKNPTAFYLCASSPSGGKNIQYFGAGTRLSVL.

In its sample, this clone was seen a few times. The rearrangement uses TRBV9 and TRBJ1-6; no clear D. Germline CDR1 SGDLS, CDR2 YYNGEE. CDR3 length: 16 residues. V was cut by 1 base and J by 0 bases, with 8 bases left in between. CDR3 coding DNA: TGTGCCAGCAGCGTATCAGTAAGCTCCTATAATTCACCCCTCCACTTT. Encoded protein: CASSVSVSSYNSPLHF.

The gene calls are TRBV29-1 and TRBJ1-6, with TRBD1 matching 9 bases. CDR3 length: 14 amino acids. In germline, CDR1 is SQVTM, CDR2 ANQGSEA. After removal of 6 bases from V and 8 bases from J, the junction contained 8 bases not matched to a gene. CDR3 nucleotides: TGCAGCGTGAGAGGACAGGGGTTAGATTCACCCCTCCACTTT. Its protein is CSVRGQGLDSPLHF.

Turning to this clone: No DNA is shown, since the ends of the CDR3 on it are uncertain; the CDR3 is the one TCRdb lists. The chain links TRBV25-1 to TRBJ2-7. The CDR3 is made up of 12 amino acids, end residues included. CDR1 MGHDK and CDR2 SYGVNS come from the germline V gene. The CDR3 sequence: CASSTSAPEQYF.

This rearrangement joins TRBV7-3 to TRBJ1-1; 7 bases agree with TRBD1. Looked up from germline, CDR1 is SGHTA and CDR2 is FQGTGA. The ends lost 5 bases at V and 1 base at J; junction bases unmatched: 4. The CDR3 sequence is 14 residues long. CDR3 sequence reads: CASSPQGGNTEAFF. Written as DNA, the CDR3 is TGTGCCAGCAGCCCTCAGGGGGGGAACACTGAAGCTTTCTTT.

The V call is TRBV6-4, the J call TRBJ1-3; 7 bases line up with TRBD1. This CDR3 contains 16 residues. The germline gives CDR1 MRHNA, CDR2 SNTAGT. The V and J ends lost 2 bases and 4 bases, in that order; junction bases with no gene match: 8. The CDR3 nucleotides are TGTGCCAGCAGTGACACCCCACAGGGGCCAGGAAACACCATATATTTT. Translation gives CASSDTPQGPGNTIYF.

The chain couples TRBV4-2 to TRBJ2-5; 7 bases fit TRBD2. J lost 5 bases, V lost 0 bases, and 9 bases had no gene match. CDR3 length: 16 amino acids. Germline V gives CDR1 LGHNA, CDR2 YNFKEQ. The CDR3 loop reads CASSQEGLGGGETQYF. The CDR3 nucleotides are TGTGCCAGCAGCCAAGAAGGTCTTGGCGGGGGTGAGACCCAGTACTTC.

This chain joins TRBV6-2 or TRBV6-3 and TRBJ1-5; possible D gene TRBD1, 5 bases. Germline CDR1 is MNHEY and CDR2 is SVGEGT. The CDR3 contains 12 residues. Trimming removed 6 bases from V and 7 bases from J, with 10 bases in between. The CDR3 spells CASSPGRQPQHF. The CDR3 DNA sequence: TGTGCCAGCAGCCCAGGGAGGCAGCCCCAGCATTTT.

The chain combines TRBV2 with TRBJ1-6; no firm D call. The V end lost 2 bases, the J end lost 3 bases, and 11 bases lay between the germline ends. The CDR3 runs to 16 residues. CDR1 is SNHLY, CDR2 FYNNEI, per germline. The CDR3 coding sequence is TGTGCCAGCAGTGAAACGGATCCGTTCTATAATTCACCCCTCCACTTT. Translating gives CASSETDPFYNSPLHF.

This chain uses TRBV18 with TRBJ1-2; D possibly corresponds to TRBD1 (6 bases). Deletions cut 1 base from V and 4 bases from J, with 22 bases between. The germline V gene encodes CDR1 KGHSH and CDR2 LQKENI. This CDR3 has 18 amino acids. The CDR3 reads CASSPQRTAQGGAYGYTF. The DNA for the CDR3 is TGTGCCAGCTCACCACAACGGACTGCTCAAGGGGGGGCCTATGGCTACACCTTC.

The V and J genes are TRBV2 and TRBJ2-3, with 7 bases identical to TRBD1. Germline V gives CDR1 SNHLY, CDR2 FYNNEI. V shed 10 bases and J 3 bases; nucleotides not matched to a gene: 10. This CDR3 contains 14 residues. Here the CDR3 DNA reads TGTGCCACTAGACAGGGTTTTGAGACAGATACGCAGTATTTT. Translating it yields CATRQGFETDTQYF.

This clone was found once. The rearrangement uses TRBV6-5 and TRBJ2-5, with 8 positions matching TRBD2. Germline CDR1 and CDR2: MNHEY and SVGAGI. After removal of 10 bases from V and 5 bases from J, the junction contained 15 bases not matched to a gene. This CDR3 is 15 amino acids long. CDR3 nucleotide sequence: TGTGCCACCACACGGGGGGTTAGCGGGGAGGAGACCCAGTACTTC. As protein: CATTRGVSGEETQYF.

V is TRBV7-2 and J is TRBJ2-4, with no clear D. The CDR3 runs 15 residues. The V end lost 2 bases, the J end lost 8 bases, and 16 bases lay between the germline ends. CDR1 SGHTA and CDR2 FQGNSA come from the germline V gene. The CDR3 reads CASSLTRVGGDIQYF. The DNA of the CDR3 is TGTGCCAGCAGCTTAACCCGGGTCGGTGGGGACATTCAGTACTTC.

This rearrangement joins TRBV4-1 to TRBJ2-7, with TRBD2 as a possible D gene (6 bases). Trimming shortened V by 3 bases and J by 3 bases, and 18 bases separated the two germline ends. Germline assignment: CDR1 MGHRA and CDR2 YSYEKL. The CDR3 is 16 amino acids. DNA for the CDR3: TGCGCCAGCAGCCAGCTCCGGGACTCCTTGAACTACGAGCAGTACTTC. It yields the protein CASSQLRDSLNYEQYF.

The chain carries TRBV7-3 and TRBJ2-6, with TRBD1 matching 7 bases. The CDR3 extends over 18 amino acids. CDR1 and CDR2 from the germline V gene are SGHTA and FQGTGA. The V and J ends lost 5 bases and 0 bases, in that order; junction bases with no gene match: 10. This CDR3 is CASSRRGRWGSGANVLTF. In nucleotides, the CDR3 is TGTGCCAGCAGCCGAAGGGGGCGCTGGGGCTCTGGGGCCAACGTCCTGACTTTC.

The rearrangement joins TRBV11-2 to TRBJ2-2; no reliable D call. Germline V lookup: CDR1 SGHAT, CDR2 FQNNGV. The CDR3 runs to 15 residues. Deletions cut 5 bases from V and 3 bases from J, with 13 bases between. CDR3 nucleotides: TGTGCCAGCAGCGTCTGGGGATCGGACACCGGGGAGCTGTTTTTT. This sequence encodes CASSVWGSDTGELFF.